This T cell receptor (beta chain) derives from a study of blood T cell repertoires in COVID-19 (dated by TCRdb to 2018 to 2021). Concerning the study at large: Samples from collaborators originated in the United States, Italy and Spain and spanned both the acute and convalescent phases of COVID-19. The prospective study material was composed of cDNA or gDNA derived from T cells, B-cell-depleted T cells, or PBMCs. Subjects who had been exposed to COVID-19, were actively infected with it, or had recovered from it provided the deeply sampled blood TCRbeta repertoires that made up the dataset. The repertoires were released in a freely available public database meant as a resource for research on the immune response to SARS-CoV-2. The samples were drawn from two sources: the first 160 participants of the ongoing ImmuneRACE study, and 1,000 to 1,500 subjects contributed by 6 global collaborators. A de-identified subject ID, COVID-19 status, age in years and sex were almost always included in the sample metadata. Where HLA class I and class II types were available, the types were taken from metadata supplied by the sample provider, not from assay-based typing. What the work shows at the level of the full study, not this receptor alone: Clinical and demographic metadata were provided uncurated, with the amount varying by source and participant.

The CDR3 runs 15 residues from the cysteine to the phenylalanine. Only the CDR3 DNA stays, 45 bases, in frame from base 1. For CDR1 and CDR2, the germline V gene lists SQVTM and ANQGSEA. V is trimmed back by 5 bases and J by 9 bases, and the junction contains 14 bases that no gene match accounts for. The collaborating institutions used their own protocols to collect whole blood in K2EDTA tubes. Collaborator samples were shipped for TCRbeta analysis as frozen whole blood, isolated PBMCs, or DNA extracted from either sample type. About this clone itself: What this receptor recognizes is not known. The sample holds no much larger clone one base away, and base qualities are not on file.

TCRbeta CDR3 regions were amplified from genomic DNA using the immunoSEQ Assay, a bias-controlled multiplex PCR. On the authors' methods: Nucleated cell counts per sample were estimated from amplification of reference gene primers within the assay. To quantify the absolute abundance of each unique TCRbeta CDR3 rearrangement, sequence reads were collapsed and filtered. For each sample, productive Simpson clonality was calculated as the square root of Simpson's diversity index over productive rearrangements. Held by TCRdb, this immuneACCESS table contains in-frame sequences only and omits some clones. Under half of the omission traces to an unresolved V gene where checked; the cause of the rest is unknown. Clonal size and the V and J genes are those of that table, whereas D and trimming came from the DNA. The sample has about 190,000 clones on record, roughly nine tenths of them singletons. 1.1% of the sample lies in the top ten.

This clonotype was sampled from a man younger than 40 with acute or convalescent COVID-19. The chain employs TRBV29-1 and TRBJ2-1; 9 central bases correspond to TRBD1. The sample taken for sequencing was peripheral blood. The CDR3 here reads CSVRTPGTGFLEQFF. The DNA sequence is as follows: TGCAGCGTTCGAACCCCCGGGACAGGGTTTCTTGAGCAGTTCTTC.